This TCR beta chain was identified in a study of a mutant IDH1 vaccine in newly diagnosed glioma. About the study: With temozolomide cycles, or 4-6 weeks after radiotherapy alone, vaccination was started. Earlier care involved radiotherapy, temozolomide, or both, and the majority received both.

As for time point: week 35, safety follow-up. The vaccine gave 300 ug of a 20-mer mutant IDH1 peptide subcutaneously per dose. As to this clone: Its antigen is as yet unknown.

Broader study findings: Variations in leading peripheral T cell clonotypes appeared to have no connection with pseudoprogression. A vaccine-induced immune response developed in roughly 93% of the patients.

Trimming removed 0 bases at V and 6 bases at J, with 14 bases between. CDR1 is SGHDT and CDR2 is YYEEEE in the germline V gene. The CDR3 totals 15 residues. Here immunoSEQ multiplex PCR was the method, and the copy in TCRdb shows in-frame clones only, minus some. This table holds about 42,000 clones, 65% to 90% found once. The clonotype originates from a woman in her fifties or sixties with glioma. V and J are TRBV5-6 and TRBJ2-3; D not resolved. The input for sequencing was PBMCs, taken from a glioma patient whose treatment included an IDH1 peptide vaccine. CDR3 in amino acids: CASSLETQVRDTQYF. The CDR3 nucleotides read TGTGCCAGCAGCTTGGAAACGCAGGTGCGGGATACGCAGTATTTT.